The TCR beta chain under discussion was sequenced for a study of blood T cells in healthy people across ages. General study results and limits: A strong correlation between TCR beta diversity and naive T cell percentage was seen. TCR beta diversity per million T cells fell roughly linearly with age.

Regarding this clonotype: Its antigen is unidentified.

The CDR3 sequence is 17 residues long. V lost 2 bases and J lost 6, with 22 bases in between. Germline V gene lookup returns CDR1 KGHSH and CDR2 LQKENI. Primed by a sample-barcoded 5' primer and a J-beta primer mix, a second PCR proceeded for 7 to 11 cycles. TCRdb re-analysed the 5' RACE reads in MiXCR, keeping a single row per CDR3 protein. The table lists roughly 2 million distinct CDR3 sequences, about 50% of them singletons, with roughly 2% in the top ten. Donors ranged from roughly 6 to 100 years old and were healthy Caucasians in Russia. V usage is TRBV18 and J usage is TRBJ1-2; D is ambiguous. The clonotype was recovered from a woman in her thirties or forties in good health. Sequenced input: blood. For the CDR3, the DNA is TGTGCCAGCTCACCAAATCCCCCGACGGCGGGTGAGAATGGCTACACCTTC. It yields the protein CASSPNPPTAGENGYTF.